This T cell receptor (beta chain) was captured in a study of identical twins. Overall study results and limits: Because invariant MAIT and iNKT cells could be present, zero-insertion analyses could be partly confounded. Models predicted too little out-of-frame TCR alpha sharing in monozygotic twins. Reduced insertions were recorded for abundant cord blood beta clonotypes, with no such pattern in memory repertoires. Excess low generation probability was seen in twin-shared out-of-frame alpha sequences.

The CDR3 contains 15 residues. V was clipped by 1 base and J by 9 bases, with 13 bases between them. CDR1 and CDR2 from the germline V gene are MGHRA and YSYEKL. This clonotype was counted a few times. What it binds is not known. TCRdb recomputed calls from the 5' RACE reads with MiXCR, one row per CDR3 protein. The table lists about 720,000 distinct CDR3 sequences, 8.5% to 9.5% of them singletons. Separately, the same data were catalogued under a study of yellow fever vaccine responses in identical twins.

V usage is TRBV4-1 and J usage is TRBJ1-6, with D unresolved. This clonotype was sampled from a woman aged 18-30 years in good health. Sequencing used PBMCs. This CDR3 is CASSQGLQPGSPLHF. In DNA form, the CDR3 reads TGCGCCAGCAGCCAAGGTTTACAGCCGGGTTCACCCCTCCACTTT.